The 31 T cell receptor beta chains below all came from one sample that was sequenced in a study of cytomegalovirus exposure and HLA in healthy donors. PCR amplification relied on 60 Vbeta primers (plus 13 Jbeta primers). Some clones are missing from TCRdb's copy, which holds only in-frame ones; the method was immunoSEQ multiplex PCR. This table holds roughly 190,000 clones, around 81% found once. Sequencing was performed on PBMCs. These TCRs come from a man younger than 35 in good health and CMV-seronegative.

The CDR3 protein is CASSPTAWTEVVGYTF. CDR3 nucleotide sequence: TGTGCCAGCAGTCCGACCGCCTGGACAGAGGTTGTAGGCTACACCTTC. The rearrangement uses TRBV28 and TRBJ1-2, with a possible D match to TRBD1 (6 bases). Per the germline V gene, CDR1 is MDHEN and CDR2 is SYDVKM. The V end lost 5 bases, the J end lost 8 bases, and 24 bases lay between the germline ends. This CDR3 has 16 amino acids.

The chain recombines TRBV5-1 with TRBJ2-1; no clear D gene. This CDR3 has 16 residues. V dropped 4 bases and J dropped 3 bases, with 17 bases sitting between them. CDR1 and CDR2 (germline): SGHRS, YFSETQ. The CDR3 nucleotides are TGCGCCAGCAGCACAAACACGAATCCCGTCTACAATGAGCAGTTCTTC. This gives the protein CASSTNTNPVYNEQFF.

The V call is TRBV28, the J call TRBJ2-5; 8 positions agree with TRBD1. This CDR3 is built from 12 residues. Per the germline V gene, CDR1 is MDHEN and CDR2 is SYDVKM. The junction had 4 bases not matched to a gene; V was cut back by 6 bases and J by 7 bases. The CDR3, as DNA: TGTGCCAGCAGACCCACAGGGGGGACCCAGTACTTC. Translated: CASRPTGGTQYF.

The chain joins TRBV15 to TRBJ2-7; D perhaps matches TRBD1 (6 bases). The germline gives CDR1 LNHNV, CDR2 YYDKDF (reference sequence). The CDR3 runs 15 residues. V lost 3 bases to trimming and J lost 7 bases, with 19 bases between them. CDR3 sequence: CATSSRGTTMGEQYF. For the CDR3, the DNA is TGTGCCACCAGCAGTCGAGGGACAACCATGGGGGAGCAGTACTTC.

V gene TRBV4-3 combines with J gene TRBJ2-5; D remains ambiguous. The J call is uncertain, as TRBJ2-7 better fits the DNA end. Germline V gene sequence: CDR1 LGHNA, CDR2 YSLEER. CDR3 length: 15 amino acids. CDR3 residues: CASSQESSEVYEQYF. In DNA, the CDR3 is TGCGCCAGCAGCCAAGAATCTAGTGAGGTCTACGAGCAGTACTTC.

The V gene is TRBV11-2, the J gene TRBJ2-7; D is perhaps TRBD1 (6 bases). CDR1 SGHAT and CDR2 FQNNGV come from the germline V gene. V lost 5 bases and J 4 bases, leaving 21 bases between the germline ends. The CDR3 is 16 amino acids. This CDR3 reads CASSPRQASVAYEQYF. CDR3 sequence (DNA): TGTGCCAGCAGCCCTCGACAGGCCTCCGTGGCTTACGAGCAGTACTTC.

The chain joins TRBV18 to TRBJ1-2; TRBD1 matches 12 bases. CDR3 size: 14 residues. The germline V gene encodes CDR1 KGHSH and CDR2 LQKENI. Trimming removed 6 bases from V and 7 bases from J; junction bases left unmatched: 6. CDR3 in DNA: TGTGCCAGCTCCCCCGGGACAGGGGGCTTTGGCTACACCTTC. It yields the protein CASSPGTGGFGYTF.

V gene TRBV5-8 combines with J gene TRBJ2-4, with TRBD1 identical over 7 bases. The CDR3 length is 15 residues. Germline loops: CDR1 SGHTS, CDR2 YDEGEE. Germline trimming cut 4 bases from V and 8 bases from J; bases unmatched to any gene: 12. This CDR3 reads CASSLGTAQRDIQYF. CDR3 nucleotide sequence: TGTGCCAGCAGCCTAGGGACAGCACAAAGGGACATTCAGTACTTC.

This clone was seen only a few times. V is TRBV5-6 and J is TRBJ1-5; 8 bases match TRBD1. CDR1 SGHDT and CDR2 YYEEEE come from the germline V gene. J lost 6 bases, V lost 0 bases, and 5 bases had no gene match. The CDR3 extends over 15 amino acids. The CDR3 protein is CASSLVDRGPQPQHF. The CDR3 DNA reads as TGTGCCAGCAGCTTGGTCGACAGGGGTCCTCAGCCCCAGCATTTT.

The V gene is TRBV13, the J gene TRBJ1-2; no clear D. Trimming took off 5 bases at V and 5 bases at J, with 9 bases between the two ends. The germline gives CDR1 PRHDT, CDR2 FYEKMQ (reference sequence). This CDR3 comprises 12 residues. CDR3 protein: CASSNGLYGYTF. CDR3 sequence (DNA): TGTGCCAGCAGCAACGGACTTTATGGCTACACCTTC. Combining the CDR3 with reference TRBV13 and TRBJ1-2 gives the whole variable domain AAGVIQSPRHLIKEKRETATLKCYPIPRHDTVYWYQQGPGQDPQFLISFYEKMQSDKGSIPDRFSAQQFSDYHSELNMSSLELGDSALYFCASSNGLYGYTFGSGTRLTVV.

The V gene is TRBV7-2, the J gene TRBJ2-1, with 8 bases that match TRBD2. V gave up 3 bases and J gave up 4 bases; unmatched junction bases: 2. The germline V gene encodes CDR1 SGHTA and CDR2 FQGNSA. The CDR3 consists of 14 residues. CDR3 nucleotides: TGTGCCAGCAGCTTCCGGGGGGGATACAATGAGCAGTTCTTC. Translating it yields CASSFRGGYNEQFF.

The CDR3 here is CASSQDAGAWNTEAFF. In DNA, the CDR3 is TGTGCCAGCAGCCAAGATGCGGGGGCTTGGAACACTGAAGCTTTCTTT. V and J are TRBV14 and TRBJ1-1; TRBD1 is a possible D gene (6 bases). The CDR3 covers 16 residues. Germline V gene sequence: CDR1 SGHDN, CDR2 FVKESK. The V end lost 0 bases, the J end lost 1 base, and 12 bases lay between the germline ends. Full variable domain (outside the CDR3, taken from reference TRBV14 and TRBJ1-1): EAGVTQFPSHSVIEKGQTVTLRCDPISGHDNLYWYRRVMGKEIKFLLHFVKESKQDESGMPNNRFLAERTGGTYSTLKVQPAELEDSGVYFCASSQDAGAWNTEAFFGQGTRLTVV.

V gene TRBV19 combines with J gene TRBJ2-5; TRBD2 aligns across 13 bases. CDR1 and CDR2 (germline): LNHDA, SQIVND (reference sequence). CDR3 size: 16 residues. J lost 3 bases, V lost 3 bases, and 4 bases had no gene match. The chain's CDR3 is CASSIWTSGGKETQYF. The CDR3 DNA follows: TGTGCCAGTAGTATTTGGACTAGCGGGGGCAAAGAGACCCAGTACTTC.

The gene calls are TRBV10-2 and TRBJ1-2; D gene ambiguous. The CDR3 is 13 amino acids. From germline, CDR1 is WSHSY and CDR2 SAAADI. V was pared by 6 bases and J by 5 bases, with 13 bases between. The CDR3, as DNA: TGCGCCAGCAGCCCCACCGACGGGTATGGCTACACCTTC. Its translation: CASSPTDGYGYTF.

The V gene is TRBV5-5, the J gene TRBJ1-2, with no clear D. Between the trimmed V and J ends, which lost 4 bases and 7 bases, there was a span of 14 bases. CDR1 SGHKS and CDR2 YYEKEE come from the germline V gene (reference sequence). The CDR3 is made up of 13 amino acids. The CDR3 protein is CASSHEGFSGYTF. The CDR3 DNA is TGTGCCAGCAGCCATGAGGGATTTAGTGGCTACACCTTC.

The rearrangement uses TRBV5-1 and TRBJ2-1, with 10 nucleotides matching TRBD2. The CDR3 covers 15 residues. Per germline, CDR1 SGHRS and CDR2 YFSETQ. V was clipped by 0 bases and J by 5 bases; unmatched bases: 2. CDR3 residues: CASSLALAGDNEQFF. For the CDR3, the DNA is TGCGCCAGCAGCTTGGCCCTAGCGGGAGACAATGAGCAGTTCTTC.

The gene calls are TRBV25-1 and TRBJ2-5; 9 nucleotides align to TRBD1. CDR1 and CDR2 from the germline V gene are MGHDK and SYGVNS. CDR3 length equals 14 residues. J lost 3 bases, V lost 4 bases, and 3 bases had no gene match. The CDR3 DNA reads TGTGCCAGCAGTGGGGGGACAGGGAAAGAGACCCAGTACTTC. Translated: CASSGGTGKETQYF.

This clone was picked up one time. This rearrangement joins TRBV5-6 to TRBJ1-1; possible D gene TRBD1, 5 bases. V lost 4 bases, J lost 6 bases, and 19 bases lay in between. There are 15 residues in the CDR3. Germline assignment: CDR1 SGHDT and CDR2 YYEEEE. The CDR3 region has the DNA TGTGCCAGCAGCCACTCCAGGGCTGGTGGGGCTGAAGCTTTCTTT. This translates into CASSHSRAGGAEAFF.

CDR3 coding DNA: TGTGCCAGTAGTAGGGCAGGGACAGATTCCTACGAGCAGTACTTC. Translating it yields CASSRAGTDSYEQYF. The J gene is TRBJ2-7, the V gene TRBV19; 7 nucleotides agree with TRBD1. CDR1 and CDR2 from the germline V gene are LNHDA and SQIVND (reference sequence). Trimming at V came to 4 bases and at J to 1 base, leaving 7 bases not matched to a gene. The CDR3 is 15 residues long. Looking up the rest from reference TRBV19 and TRBJ2-7 gives the full variable domain: DGGITQSPKYLFRKEGQNVTLSCEQNLNHDAMYWYRQDPGQGLRLIYYSQIVNDFQKGDIAEGYSVSREKKESFPLTVTSAQKNPTAFYLCASSRAGTDSYEQYFGPGTRLTVT.

This clone is termed medium-sized. The genes are TRBV6-4 and TRBJ2-6; D is possibly TRBD1 (5 bases). The CDR3 covers 16 residues. The germline V and J ends were trimmed by 2 bases and 0 bases, with 8 bases remaining between them. Germline V gene sequence: CDR1 MRHNA, CDR2 SNTAGT. The CDR3 bases are TGTGCCAGCAGTGACGGGGCATACTCTGGGGCCAACGTCCTGACTTTC. This translates into CASSDGAYSGANVLTF.

The rearrangement uses TRBV30 and TRBJ2-4; D is possibly TRBD2 (6 bases). CDR3 length equals 16 residues. V lost 0 bases and J 1 base, leaving 13 bases between the germline ends. CDR1 GTSNPN and CDR2 SVGIG come from the germline V gene (reference sequence). The CDR3, as DNA: TGTGCCTGGAGTGTAGGAGGGAGTTATGCCAAAAACATTCAGTACTTC. This codes for CAWSVGGSYAKNIQYF.

The gene calls are TRBV5-8 and TRBJ2-5; 11 bases match TRBD2. The junction had 11 bases not matched to a gene; V was cut back by 6 bases and J by 4 bases. Germline V lookup: CDR1 SGHTS, CDR2 YDEGEE. The length of the CDR3 is 16 residues. The CDR3 nucleotides are TGTGCCAGCACCCCGGGTAGCGGGAGGGCAGGAGAGACCCAGTACTTC. As protein: CASTPGSGRAGETQYF.

The chain has TRBV7-9 and TRBJ2-1; the D gene is possibly TRBD2 (6 bases). Germline V gene sequence: CDR1 SEHNR, CDR2 FQNEAQ (reference sequence). The CDR3 length is 14 residues. V was trimmed by 10 bases and J by 5 bases, leaving 18 bases between them. The DNA for the CDR3 is TGTGCCATATTTCAAGGAGGGGTCGACAATGAGCAGTTCTTC. This translates into CAIFQGGVDNEQFF. Combining the CDR3 with reference TRBV7-9 and TRBJ2-1 gives the whole variable domain DTGVSQNPRHKITKRGQNVTFRCDPISEHNRLYWYRQTLGQGPEFLTYFQNEAQLEKSRLLSDRFSAERPKGSFSTLEIQRTEQGDSAMYLCAIFQGGVDNEQFFGPGTRLTVL.

The genes are TRBV19 and TRBJ1-6, with 7 bases lining up with TRBD1. Germline V gives CDR1 LNHDA, CDR2 SQIVND (reference sequence). The CDR3 sequence is 15 residues long. The V gene end was trimmed by 5 bases and the J gene end by 7 bases; junction bases not matched to a gene: 8. In DNA form, the CDR3 reads TGTGCCAGTAGTGGACAGGCGATTGCAAATTCACCCCTCCACTTT. Translation: CASSGQAIANSPLHF.

J is TRBJ1-2 and V is TRBV4-3; tentatively, D is TRBD1 (5 bases). V was shortened by 1 base and J by 3 bases, with 12 bases between the two germline ends. The CDR3 is made up of 15 amino acids. CDR1 is LGHNA, CDR2 YSLEER, per germline. Here the CDR3 DNA reads TGCGCCAGCAGCCAAGGGGCAGGGTTTGACTATGGCTACACCTTC. Translation: CASSQGAGFDYGYTF.

Note on this clone: A junction boundary mismatches the germline segment, possibly from a read error. This chain links TRBV5-5 with TRBJ2-1; 10 bases are shared with TRBD2. The germline V gene has CDR1 SGHKS and CDR2 YYEKEE (reference sequence). The CDR3 runs 15 residues. CDR3 nucleotide sequence: TGTGCCAACAGCCTATTAGCGGGGGGATACAATGAGCAGTTCTTC. Translated: CANSLLAGGYNEQFF.

The chain carries TRBV7-3 and TRBJ2-1, with D possibly TRBD2 on 6 matching bases. The ends were cut back, 5 bases at V and 5 bases at J, with 10 bases in the middle. Germline CDR1 SGHTA, CDR2 FQGTGA. This CDR3 is built from 13 residues. The chain's CDR3 is CASSIADNNEQFF. The CDR3 region has the DNA TGTGCCAGCAGCATAGCGGACAACAATGAGCAGTTCTTC.

This clone occurred once. The chain uses TRBV13 and TRBJ2-7; D may be TRBD1 (6 bases). In germline, CDR1 is PRHDT, CDR2 FYEKMQ (reference sequence). This CDR3 is built from 16 residues. V was shortened by 0 bases and J by 3 bases, with 15 bases between the two germline ends. CDR3 DNA sequence: TGTGCCAGCAGCTTAGGCCTATTGGGCAGGGGCTACGAGCAGTACTTC. Translating it yields CASSLGLLGRGYEQYF. The whole variable domain, filled in from reference TRBV13 and TRBJ2-7, reads AAGVIQSPRHLIKEKRETATLKCYPIPRHDTVYWYQQGPGQDPQFLISFYEKMQSDKGSIPDRFSAQQFSDYHSELNMSSLELGDSALYFCASSLGLLGRGYEQYFGPGTRLTVT.

The V call is TRBV6-5, the J call TRBJ1-3; D is perhaps TRBD1 (5 bases). CDR3 length: 15 residues. CDR1 and CDR2 (germline): MNHEY, SVGAGI. V was trimmed by 6 bases and J by 0 bases, leaving 12 bases between them. CDR3 DNA sequence: TGTGCCAGCAGCCAGAGCAGGGACTCTGGAAACACCATATATTTT. It translates to CASSQSRDSGNTIYF.

Worth noting for this clone: One end of the junction fails to match germline, which may point to a read error. This chain links TRBV4-3 with TRBJ2-1; 7 nucleotides align to TRBD1. Germline V gene data show CDR1 as LGHNA and CDR2 as YSLEER. The CDR3 contains 13 residues. Here the CDR3 DNA reads TGCGCCAGCAGCCAAGCCTGGGGGACAGATGGGATCTTC. It specifies CASSQAWGTDGIF.

This clone was counted a single time. The chain joins TRBV7-2 to TRBJ2-5; 8 nucleotides line up with TRBD2. CDR1 is SGHTA, CDR2 FQGNSA, per germline. Trimming cost V 2 bases and J 3 bases; bases outside gene matches: 11. The CDR3 has 17 amino acids. The CDR3 loop is CASSLKQVAGGEETQYF. In nucleotides, the CDR3 is TGTGCCAGCAGCTTAAAGCAGGTGGCGGGGGGAGAAGAGACCCAGTACTTC.